This record concerns one TCR beta chain sequence. In germline, CDR1 is ENHRY, CDR2 SYGVKD. This CDR3 has 16 residues. The junction had 9 bases not matched to a gene; V was cut back by 3 bases and J by 4 bases. The data originate from a study of blood T cell repertoires in COVID-19. TCRdb's copy holds only in-frame clones and misses some; the assay was immunoSEQ multiplex PCR. The sample lists 150,000 to 200,000 clones; about 82% were seen once. Sample: peripheral blood. The V call is TRBV10-3, the J call TRBJ2-1; 7 bases are shared with TRBD2. The clonotype was recovered from a woman in her thirties with acute or convalescent COVID-19. In nucleotides, the CDR3 is TGTGCCATCAGTGACCGCGCTAGCGGATCGTACAATGAGCAGTTCTTC. It codes for CAISDRASGSYNEQFF.